This TCR beta chain was obtained from a study of blood T cell repertoires in COVID-19. Background on the study: The study drew acute and convalescent COVID-19 samples from the United States, Italy and Spain.

CDR3 length: 15 amino acids. V shed 5 bases and J 0 bases; nucleotides not matched to a gene: 4. The V gene's germline CDR1 is SNHLY and CDR2 FYNNEI. Participants spanned ages 18 to 89 years and resided in roughly 22 US areas. Generated by immunoSEQ multiplex PCR, the TCRdb table keeps only in-frame clones and is missing some. This table holds about 190,000 clones, approximately 84% found once. The source of this sequence is a woman in her twenties or thirties who had recovered from COVID-19. Sequencing was done on a sample of PBMCs or T cells enriched from blood (not recorded which). The chain recombines TRBV2 with TRBJ2-3, with TRBD2 matching over 8 bases. The CDR3 DNA sequence: TGTGCCAGCAGTCCTTTAGCGGGGAGCACAGATACGCAGTATTTT. Amino acids: CASSPLAGSTDTQYF.